The clone carrying this T cell receptor beta chain has a count of ten or more. Antigen specificity is unknown. As part of library construction, unique molecular identifiers were attached to individual cDNA molecules. TCRdb passed the 5' RACE reads through MiXCR, listing each CDR3 protein once. Among about 29,000 distinct CDR3 sequences, about 4.5% were seen once, and the ten largest hold over 6%. The V segment lost 3 bases and the J segment 1 base; nucleotides outside the gene matches: 8. CDR1 is SGHVS, CDR2 FNYEAQ, per germline. There are 19 residues in the CDR3. The data were taken from a study of early T cells in non-severe SARS-CoV-2 infection. Looking at the study overall: Sequenced bulk RNA came from whole blood that was unsorted, and chains were unpaired. Study findings and constraints: Anti-spike CD8 responses were favored in VDJdb matching, and private and CD4 specificities were missed.

The clonotype originates from an adult who was a healthcare worker with PCR-confirmed SARS-CoV-2 infection or an uninfected control (not recorded which). Material: whole blood. The chain carries TRBV7-6 and TRBJ2-3; 15 bases match TRBD2. The CDR3 DNA sequence: TGTGCCAGCAGCTTCGGAGGGACTAGCGGGAGGTCGGGCACAGATACGCAGTATTTT. Translating it yields CASSFGGTSGRSGTDTQYF. Filled out from reference TRBV7-6 and TRBJ2-3, the complete variable domain reads GAGVSQSPRYKVTKRGQDVALRCDPISGHVSLYWYRQALGQGPEFLTYFNYEAQQDKSGLPNDRFSAERPEGSISTLTIQRTEQRDSAMYRCASSFGGTSGRSGTDTQYFGPGTRLTVL.